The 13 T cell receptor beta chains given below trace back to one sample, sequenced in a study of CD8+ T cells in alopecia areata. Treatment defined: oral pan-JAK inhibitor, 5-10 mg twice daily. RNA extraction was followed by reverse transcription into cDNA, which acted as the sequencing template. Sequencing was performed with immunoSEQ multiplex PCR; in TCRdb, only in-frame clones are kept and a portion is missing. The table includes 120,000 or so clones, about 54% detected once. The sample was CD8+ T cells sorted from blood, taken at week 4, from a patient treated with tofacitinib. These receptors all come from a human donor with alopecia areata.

CDR3 region: CASSSEQVSGANVLTF. In DNA form, the CDR3 reads TGTGCCAGCAGCTCCGAACAGGTCTCTGGGGCCAACGTCCTGACTTTC. This chain links TRBV7-3 with TRBJ2-6; possible D gene TRBD1, 5 bases. V lost 4 bases and J 0 bases, leaving 10 bases between the germline ends. The germline V gene has CDR1 SGHTA and CDR2 FQGTGA. This CDR3 region has 16 residues.

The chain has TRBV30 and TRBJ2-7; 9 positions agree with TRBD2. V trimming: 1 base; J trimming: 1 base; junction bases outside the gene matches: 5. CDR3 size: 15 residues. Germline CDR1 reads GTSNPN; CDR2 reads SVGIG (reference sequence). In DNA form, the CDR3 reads TGTGCCTGGAGTGAGCGGGGGGCGTTATCCTACGAGCAGTACTTC. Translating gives CAWSERGALSYEQYF.

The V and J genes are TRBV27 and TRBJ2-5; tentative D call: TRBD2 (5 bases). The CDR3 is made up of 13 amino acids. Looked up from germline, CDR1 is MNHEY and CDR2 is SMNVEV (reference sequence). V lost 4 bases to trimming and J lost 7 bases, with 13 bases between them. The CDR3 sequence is CASSSGGPGTQYF. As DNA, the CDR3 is TGTGCCAGCAGTTCCGGAGGCCCGGGGACCCAGTACTTC.

Written as DNA, the CDR3 is TGTGCCAGCAGTTGGGGGGGGGCAAGCGGCTACACCTTC. This sequence encodes CASSWGGASGYTF. J is TRBJ1-2 and V is TRBV6-5, with D maybe TRBD1 (6 bases). The CDR3 consists of 13 residues. The germline V gene encodes CDR1 MNHEY and CDR2 SVGAGI. V was clipped by 4 bases and J by 8 bases, with 14 bases between them.

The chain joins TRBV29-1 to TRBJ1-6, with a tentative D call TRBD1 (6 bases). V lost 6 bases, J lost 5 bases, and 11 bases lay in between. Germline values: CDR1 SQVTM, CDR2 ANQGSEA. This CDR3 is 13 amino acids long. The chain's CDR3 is CSVLGANNSPLHF. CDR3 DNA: TGCAGCGTCCTGGGGGCCAATAATTCACCCCTCCACTTT.

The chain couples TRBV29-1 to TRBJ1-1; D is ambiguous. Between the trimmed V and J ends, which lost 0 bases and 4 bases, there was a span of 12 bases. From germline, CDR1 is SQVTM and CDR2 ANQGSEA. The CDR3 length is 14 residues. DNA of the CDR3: TGCAGCGTTGAAGACCCTACGAAGCCCACTGAAGCTTTCTTT. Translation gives CSVEDPTKPTEAFF. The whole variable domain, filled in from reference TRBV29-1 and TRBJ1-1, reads SAVISQKPSRDICQRGTSLTIQCQVDSQVTMMFWYRQQPGQSLTLIATANQGSEATYESGFVIDKFPISRPNLTFSTLTVSNMSPEDSSIYLCSVEDPTKPTEAFFGQGTRLTVV.

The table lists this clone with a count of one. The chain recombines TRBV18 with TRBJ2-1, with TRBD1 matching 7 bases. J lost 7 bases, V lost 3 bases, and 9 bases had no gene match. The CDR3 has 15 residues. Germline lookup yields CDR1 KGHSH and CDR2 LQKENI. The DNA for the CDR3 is TGTGCCAGCTCACCGCAGGGGGAAGCAAGAAATGAGCAGTTCTTC. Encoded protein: CASSPQGEARNEQFF.

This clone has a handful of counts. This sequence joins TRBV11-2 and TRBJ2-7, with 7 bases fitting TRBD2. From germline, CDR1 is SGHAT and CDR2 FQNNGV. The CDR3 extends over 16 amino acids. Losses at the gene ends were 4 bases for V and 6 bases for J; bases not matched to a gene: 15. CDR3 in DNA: TGTGCCAGCAGCTCCGAGGTGGGAGGGCCCTTCTCCGAGCAGTACTTC. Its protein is CASSSEVGGPFSEQYF.

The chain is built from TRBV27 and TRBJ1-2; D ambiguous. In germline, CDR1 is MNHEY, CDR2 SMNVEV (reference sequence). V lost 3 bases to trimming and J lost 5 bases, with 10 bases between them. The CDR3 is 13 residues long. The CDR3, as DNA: TGTGCCAGCAGTTTTGGGCGGGGATATGGCTACACCTTC. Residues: CASSFGRGYGYTF.

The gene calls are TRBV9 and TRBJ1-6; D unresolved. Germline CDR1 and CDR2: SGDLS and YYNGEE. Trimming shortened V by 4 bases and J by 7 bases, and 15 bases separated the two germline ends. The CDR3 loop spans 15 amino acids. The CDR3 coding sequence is TGTGCCAGCAGCTTCCCAGGTGATCTGAATTCACCCCTCCACTTT. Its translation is CASSFPGDLNSPLHF.

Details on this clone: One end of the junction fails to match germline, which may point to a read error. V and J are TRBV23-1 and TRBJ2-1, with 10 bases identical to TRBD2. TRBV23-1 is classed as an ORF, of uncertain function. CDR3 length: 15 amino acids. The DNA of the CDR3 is TGCGCCAGCAGGAAACTAGCGGGGTCCTGCAATGAGCAGTTCTTC. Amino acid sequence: CASRKLAGSCNEQFF.

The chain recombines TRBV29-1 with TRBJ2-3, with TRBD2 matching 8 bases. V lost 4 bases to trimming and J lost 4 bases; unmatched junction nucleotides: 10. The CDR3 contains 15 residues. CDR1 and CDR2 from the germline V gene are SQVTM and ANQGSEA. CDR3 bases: TGCAGCGTTGCGGGGGGGCTACTTCTTTCAGATACGCAGTATTTT. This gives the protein CSVAGGLLLSDTQYF.

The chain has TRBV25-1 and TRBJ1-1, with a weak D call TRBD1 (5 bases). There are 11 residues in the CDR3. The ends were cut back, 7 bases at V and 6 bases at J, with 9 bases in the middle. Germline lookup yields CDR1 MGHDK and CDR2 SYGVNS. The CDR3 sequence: CASTLGPEAFF. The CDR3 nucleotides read TGTGCCAGCACCCTGGGGCCTGAAGCTTTCTTT.